Presented here are 25 T cell receptor beta chains from one specimen sequenced in a study of cytomegalovirus exposure and HLA in healthy donors. PCR employed 60 Vbeta and 13 Jbeta primers. Sequenced by immunoSEQ multiplex PCR; TCRdb stores in-frame clones only, minus some. The table has about 69,000 clones, roughly 68% seen once; the top ten hold 8.5% to 14%. The material sequenced was PBMCs. These receptors all come from a woman in her fifties or sixties in good health and CMV-seropositive.

V usage is TRBV7-9 and J usage is TRBJ1-4; perhaps TRBD1 as D (5 bases). V gave up 5 bases and J gave up 1 base, with 23 bases separating them. CDR3 size: 19 residues. Germline V gene data show CDR1 as SEHNR and CDR2 as FQNEAQ (reference sequence). The CDR3 reads CASSRTIGTYGGTNEKLFF. The DNA of the CDR3 is TGTGCCAGCAGCCGGACTATCGGGACCTACGGCGGAACTAATGAAAAACTGTTTTTT. The whole variable domain, filled in from reference TRBV7-9 and TRBJ1-4, reads DTGVSQNPRHKITKRGQNVTFRCDPISEHNRLYWYRQTLGQGPEFLTYFQNEAQLEKSRLLSDRFSAERPKGSFSTLEIQRTEQGDSAMYLCASSRTIGTYGGTNEKLFFGSGTQLSVL.

V gene TRBV11-3 combines with J gene TRBJ2-7; 13 bases are a match to TRBD2. Germline CDR1 SGHNT, CDR2 YENEEA. V lost 5 bases and J lost 3; bases outside the gene matches: 4. The CDR3 has 15 residues. The DNA for the CDR3 is TGTGCCAGCAGCCCTACTAGCGGGAGGGGCTACGAGCAGTACTTC. Translation gives CASSPTSGRGYEQYF.

The chain has TRBV9 and TRBJ2-1; D is perhaps TRBD2 (6 bases). CDR1 and CDR2 (germline): SGDLS, YYNGEE. Trimming pared 4 bases from V and 6 bases from J, leaving 14 bases between. CDR3 length: 14 residues. Here the CDR3 DNA reads TGTGCCAGCAGCCCTCTCGGGACTTCCAATGAGCAGTTCTTC. It translates to CASSPLGTSNEQFF.

This chain joins TRBV30 and TRBJ1-6; perhaps TRBD1 as D (6 bases). Trimming took off 3 bases at V and 13 bases at J, with 22 bases between the two ends. The germline V gene has CDR1 GTSNPN and CDR2 SVGIG (reference sequence). CDR3 length equals 15 residues. DNA of the CDR3: TGTGCCTGGAGCGACCGTGGGACACGTCCAGCGCCCCTCCACTTT. This codes for CAWSDRGTRPAPLHF.

The chain has TRBV7-9 and TRBJ1-3; 7 bases line up with TRBD1. The V gene end was trimmed by 5 bases and the J gene end by 4 bases; junction bases not matched to a gene: 5. CDR3 length equals 14 residues. The germline CDR1 and CDR2 sequences are SEHNR and FQNEAQ (reference sequence). In DNA, the CDR3 is TGTGCCAGCAGCGCAGGGGGTTCAGGAAACACCATATATTTT. Translated: CASSAGGSGNTIYF.

The rearrangement joins TRBV2 to TRBJ1-4; TRBD1 matches 7 bases. Per the germline V gene, CDR1 is SNHLY and CDR2 is FYNNEI. The CDR3 runs to 15 residues. Trimming cost V 6 bases and J 8 bases; bases outside gene matches: 12. Written as DNA, the CDR3 is TGTGCCAGCAGCCCTCAGGGGGTCGGTCGGGAAAAACTGTTTTTT. Its protein product is CASSPQGVGREKLFF.

J is TRBJ2-3 and V is TRBV5-1; D is unclear. Germline V CDR1 and CDR2: SGHRS, YFSETQ. Trimming took off 0 bases at V and 1 base at J, with 6 bases between the two ends. The CDR3 length is 14 residues. The CDR3 loop is CASSLVRGTDTQYF. CDR3 sequence (DNA): TGCGCCAGCAGCTTGGTCCGAGGCACAGATACGCAGTATTTT. Filled out from reference TRBV5-1 and TRBJ2-3, the complete variable domain reads KAGVTQTPRYLIKTRGQQVTLSCSPISGHRSVSWYQQTPGQGLQFLFEYFSETQRNKGNFPGRFSGRQFSNSRSEMNVSTLELGDSALYLCASSLVRGTDTQYFGPGTRLTVL.

The chain is built from TRBV5-1 and TRBJ2-2, with TRBD2 matching 10 bases. CDR3 length: 17 amino acids. Germline CDR1 reads SGHRS; CDR2 reads YFSETQ. The J segment lost 0 bases and the V segment lost 1 base, leaving 3 bases of the junction unmatched. This CDR3 is CASSLYTSGANTGELFF. The CDR3 DNA is TGCGCCAGCAGCTTGTACACTAGCGGGGCGAACACCGGGGAGCTGTTTTTT. Drawing the rest from reference TRBV5-1 and TRBJ2-2, the complete variable domain is KAGVTQTPRYLIKTRGQQVTLSCSPISGHRSVSWYQQTPGQGLQFLFEYFSETQRNKGNFPGRFSGRQFSNSRSEMNVSTLELGDSALYLCASSLYTSGANTGELFFGEGSRLTVL.

The chain combines TRBV6-1 with TRBJ2-1; 8 positions match TRBD1. The CDR3 runs 14 residues. Trimming cost V 4 bases and J 4 bases; bases outside gene matches: 3. CDR1 is MNHNS and CDR2 is SASEGT in the germline V gene. CDR3 sequence reads: CASSGQGSYNEQFF. Written as DNA, the CDR3 is TGTGCCAGCAGTGGACAGGGGAGTTACAATGAGCAGTTCTTC.

This clone was counted a single time. CDR3 region: CASSLVAGRVGANVLTF. Written as DNA, the CDR3 is TGCGCCAGCAGCTTGGTCGCGGGGCGGGTGGGGGCCAACGTCCTGACTTTC. This chain joins TRBV5-1 and TRBJ2-6; weak D call: TRBD2 (6 bases). There are 17 residues in the CDR3. Trimming shortened V by 0 bases and J by 4 bases, and 14 bases separated the two germline ends. Germline CDR1 is SGHRS and CDR2 is YFSETQ. Full variable domain (rest looked up from reference TRBV5-1 and TRBJ2-6): KAGVTQTPRYLIKTRGQQVTLSCSPISGHRSVSWYQQTPGQGLQFLFEYFSETQRNKGNFPGRFSGRQFSNSRSEMNVSTLELGDSALYLCASSLVAGRVGANVLTFGAGSRLTVL.

This clone was seen a few times. The V gene is TRBV7-8, the J gene TRBJ2-7; D might be TRBD1 (6 bases). V was trimmed by 3 bases and J by 1 base, leaving 10 bases between them. The CDR3 consists of 14 residues. CDR1 and CDR2 from the germline V gene are SGHVS and FQNEAQ. The CDR3 bases are TGTGCCAGCAGCTTGGTACAGGGATCCTACGAGCAGTACTTC. Its translation: CASSLVQGSYEQYF. The complete variable domain, with remaining parts taken from reference TRBV7-8 and TRBJ2-7, reads GAGVSQSPRYKVAKRGQDVALRCDPISGHVSLFWYQQALGQGPEFLTYFQNEAQLDKSGLPSDRFFAERPEGSVSTLKIQRTQQEDSAVYLCASSLVQGSYEQYFGPGTRLTVT.

The chain has TRBV7-2 and TRBJ1-2; D not resolved. This CDR3 comprises 15 residues. V was cut by 3 bases and J by 2 bases, with 13 bases left in between. Germline-derived CDR1 and CDR2 are SGHTA and FQGNSA. The chain's CDR3 is CASSFLGVPNYGYTF. CDR3 bases: TGTGCCAGCAGCTTCCTCGGGGTGCCAAACTATGGCTACACCTTC.

This rearrangement joins TRBV18 to TRBJ1-2; D remains unclear. This CDR3 has 12 residues. CDR1 is KGHSH and CDR2 is LQKENI in the germline V gene. V was cut by 2 bases and J by 4 bases, with 5 bases left in between. The CDR3: CASSPGSYGYTF. The CDR3 nucleotides read TGTGCCAGCTCACCAGGCAGCTATGGCTACACCTTC.

This clone was found a few times. This chain uses TRBV6-5 with TRBJ1-1; tentatively, D is TRBD1 (6 bases). V lost 6 bases, J lost 3 bases, and 11 bases lay in between. This CDR3 is 13 amino acids long. Germline CDR1 is MNHEY and CDR2 is SVGAGI. The CDR3 DNA reads TGTGCCAGCAGGAACTACAGGGACACTGAAGCTTTCTTT. Its translation: CASRNYRDTEAFF.

For the CDR3, the DNA is TGTGCCAGCAGCTCGGACCACTCTACAGGGCAGAAGACCCAGTACTTC. Protein sequence: CASSSDHSTGQKTQYF. The V call is TRBV5-4, the J call TRBJ2-5; tentative D call: TRBD1 (6 bases). CDR3 length equals 16 residues. V lost 3 bases to trimming and J lost 6 bases, with 21 bases between them. CDR1 and CDR2 (germline): SGHNT, YYREEE (reference sequence).

The V call is TRBV5-1, the J call TRBJ1-3; D is unclear. Between the trimmed V and J ends, which lost 2 bases and 4 bases, there was a span of 16 bases. Per the germline V gene, CDR1 is SGHRS and CDR2 is YFSETQ. There are 16 residues in the CDR3. The CDR3 is CASSLTPSGSGNTIYF. CDR3 in DNA: TGCGCCAGCAGCTTAACCCCCTCGGGTTCCGGAAACACCATATATTTT.

As to this clone: The conserved phenylalanine or tryptophan normally closing the CDR3 is absent here, so this likely arose from a read error. The V gene is TRBV6-5, the J gene TRBJ1-5; D remains unclear. The ends were cut back, 0 bases at V and 0 bases at J, with 6 bases in the middle. The CDR3 runs to 15 residues. The germline V gene has CDR1 MNHEY and CDR2 SVGAGI. CDR3 DNA sequence: TGTGCCAGCAGTTACTCTTCCGGTAGCAATCAGCCCCAGCATGTT. Protein product: CASSYSSGSNQPQHV.

This chain links TRBV10-3 with TRBJ2-7; D might be TRBD1 (6 bases). The CDR3 covers 11 residues. The V gene's germline CDR1 is ENHRY and CDR2 SYGVKD. V was clipped by 10 bases and J by 3 bases, with 10 bases between them. The CDR3 DNA follows: TGTGCCACCGGACAGCTCTACGAGCAGTACTTC. Its translation is CATGQLYEQYF.

The V call is TRBV19, the J call TRBJ1-1; 9 bases agree with TRBD1. CDR1 is LNHDA, CDR2 SQIVND, per germline (reference sequence). V lost 8 bases to trimming and J lost 5 bases; unmatched junction nucleotides: 6. This CDR3 region has 13 residues. Written as DNA, the CDR3 is TGTGCCAGTCGGGGACAGGGAGAAACTGAAGCTTTCTTT. Encoded protein: CASRGQGETEAFF.

The CDR3: CASSSGTSRIHEQFF. In DNA form, the CDR3 reads TGTGCCAGTAGTAGTGGGACTAGCAGAATCCATGAGCAGTTCTTC. This chain uses TRBV19 with TRBJ2-1, with 9 bases fitting TRBD2. Trimming at V came to 4 bases and at J to 8 bases, leaving 9 bases not matched to a gene. This CDR3 has 15 amino acids. Germline V gene sequence: CDR1 LNHDA, CDR2 SQIVND (reference sequence).

The sample holds a few counts of this clone. Without the conserved terminal phenylalanine or tryptophan, this CDR3 likely stems from a read error. Additional DNA sequences in this sample encode the identical CDR3. The chain links TRBV9 to TRBJ1-6, with D perhaps matching TRBD1 (5 bases). V was trimmed by 7 bases and J by 7 bases, leaving 9 bases between them. The germline V gene encodes CDR1 SGDLS and CDR2 YYNGEE. The CDR3 is made up of 12 amino acids. CDR3 in amino acids: CASGAPNSPLHC. The CDR3 region has the DNA TGTGCCAGCGGGGCGCCAAATTCACCCCTCCACTGT.

J is TRBJ2-1 and V is TRBV5-1, with 7 nucleotides matching TRBD1. The CDR3 runs to 15 residues. Germline V gives CDR1 SGHRS, CDR2 YFSETQ. V trimming: 0 bases; J trimming: 7 bases; junction bases outside the gene matches: 7. The CDR3 loop reads CASSLGAGGVNEQFF. CDR3 nucleotide sequence: TGCGCCAGCAGCTTGGGGGCAGGGGGAGTGAATGAGCAGTTCTTC. Combining the CDR3 with reference TRBV5-1 and TRBJ2-1 gives the whole variable domain KAGVTQTPRYLIKTRGQQVTLSCSPISGHRSVSWYQQTPGQGLQFLFEYFSETQRNKGNFPGRFSGRQFSNSRSEMNVSTLELGDSALYLCASSLGAGGVNEQFFGPGTRLTVL.

CDR3 DNA: TGTGCCAGCAGCTTGGCAGCGAGGGATGAGCAGTTCTTC. This sequence encodes CASSLAARDEQFF. The chain couples TRBV7-3 to TRBJ2-1; possible D gene TRBD2, 5 bases. The CDR3 sequence is 13 residues long. V dropped 3 bases and J dropped 8 bases, with 11 bases sitting between them. CDR1 and CDR2 from the germline V gene are SGHTA and FQGTGA.

This clone has only a few counts. The chain joins TRBV30 to TRBJ1-4; D is unclear. CDR1 is GTSNPN, CDR2 SVGIG, per germline (reference sequence). Trimming left V 2 bases short and J 3 bases short, with 4 bases between. The CDR3 runs to 12 residues. DNA for the CDR3: TGTGCCTGGAGTCTCCCTAATGAAAAACTGTTTTTT. This gives the protein CAWSLPNEKLFF. Supplemented by reference TRBV30 and TRBJ1-4, the full variable domain reads SQTIHQWPATLVQPVGSPLSLECTVEGTSNPNLYWYRQAAGRGLQLLFYSVGIGQISSEVPQNLSASRPQDRQFILSSKKLLLSDSGFYLCAWSLPNEKLFFGSGTQLSVL.

Details on this clone: An end of the junction does not agree with germline; a read error may underlie this. The rearrangement joins TRBV7-7 to TRBJ1-4; 8 bases map to TRBD1. The CDR3 consists of 16 residues. Germline V gives CDR1 SSHAT, CDR2 FNYEAQ (reference sequence). CDR3 residues: CASSPFIGQGREKLFF. The CDR3 nucleotides read TGTGCTAGCAGCCCCTTTATCGGACAGGGACGGGAAAAACTGTTTTTT.